The rows below give T cell receptor beta chains drawn from one sample of a study of T-cell reconstitution after alpha-beta-depleted transplantation in children. TCRdb re-called the PCR reads through MiXCR, storing one row per CDR3 protein. The data show over 400,000 distinct CDR3 sequences, 43% seen once. The material sequenced was PBMCs, taken before TCRalphabeta/CD19-depleted stem cell transplant. The receptors were gathered from a girl aged 2 to 10 with aplastic anemia, due to receive a stem cell transplant. Both conserved end residues are part of each CDR3. D genes are given only for firm matches. Size tells how often a clone was seen (once, few, many) or the class of an expanded clone, and some rows leave it out.

J: TRBJ2-1; D: TRBD2; V: TRBV5-1; size: many; DNA: TGCGCCAGCAGCACTGGACTAGCGGGAGGCCCAATATACAATGAGCAGTTCTTC; CDR3: CASSTGLAGGPIYNEQFF
J: TRBJ1-6; D: -; V: TRBV12-3/TRBV12-4; size: many; DNA: TGTGCCAGCAGTGTCGCCTCCTATAATTCACCCCTCCACTTT; CDR3: CASSVASYNSPLHF
J: TRBJ2-7; D: -; V: TRBV20-1; size: -; DNA: TGCAGTGCTAGTAGGGGGAGGCCCGGATCCTACGAGCAGTACTTC; CDR3: CSASRGRPGSYEQYF
J: TRBJ2-1; D: TRBD2; V: TRBV20-1; size: -; DNA: TGCAGTGCTAGAGATACTAGCGGGAGGTCCCCCTACAATGAGCAGTTCTTC; CDR3: CSARDTSGRSPYNEQFF
J: TRBJ1-1; D: TRBD1; V: TRBV10-3; size: many; DNA: TGTGCCATCAGTGGCACAGGGGGCACAGGGGGGAACACTGAAGCTTTCTTT; CDR3: CAISGTGGTGGNTEAFF
J: TRBJ2-6; D: -; V: TRBV9; size: -; DNA: TGTGCCAGCAGCGCGGACAGTGGGGCCAACGTCCTGACTTTC; CDR3: CASSADSGANVLTF
J: TRBJ2-6; D: -; V: TRBV15; size: once; DNA: TGTGCCACCAGCAGAGGGGGGGCCGGGAGTTCCGGGGCCAACGTCCTGACTTTC; CDR3: CATSRGGAGSSGANVLTF
J: TRBJ2-5; D: TRBD1; V: TRBV15; size: once; DNA: TGTGCCACCAGCAGAGATCCCGGGACAGGGGGGGAGACCCAGTACTTC; CDR3: CATSRDPGTGGETQYF
J: TRBJ2-1; D: TRBD1; V: TRBV27; size: many; DNA: TGTGCCAGCAGTTTATCGGAGTTCATAGGGGGCGCCGACAATGAGCAGTTCTTC; CDR3: CASSLSEFIGGADNEQFF
J: TRBJ1-6; D: -; V: TRBV5-1; size: many; DNA: TGCGCCAGTGGGATAGGCGAATTGGATTCACCCCTCCACTTT; CDR3: CASGIGELDSPLHF
J: TRBJ2-7; D: TRBD1; V: TRBV3-1; size: -; DNA: TGTGCCAGCAGCCAAGTTTGGGACAGGGGATACTACGAGCAGTACTTC; CDR3: CASSQVWDRGYYEQYF
J: TRBJ2-2; D: TRBD2; V: TRBV7-2; size: -; DNA: TGTGCCAGCAGCTGGACGTTGGGCGGGGGGAACACCGGGGAGCTGTTTTTT; CDR3: CASSWTLGGGNTGELFF
J: TRBJ2-2; D: -; V: TRBV5-6; size: -; DNA: TGTGCCAGCAGCTTGAGGGGGTCTCCTTGGACCGGGGAGCTGTTTTTT; CDR3: CASSLRGSPWTGELFF
J: TRBJ1-1; D: -; V: TRBV6-6; size: few; DNA: TGTGCCAGCAGTTGGACCGCGAACACTGAAGCTTTCTTT; CDR3: CASSWTANTEAFF
J: TRBJ2-1; D: TRBD2; V: TRBV7-9; size: few; DNA: TGTGCCAGCAGCGTCGGGACTAGCGGGAGGAGGGATGAGCAGTTCTTC; CDR3: CASSVGTSGRRDEQFF
J: TRBJ2-1; D: TRBD1; V: TRBV5-1; size: many; DNA: TGCGCCAGCAGCATCTACCCGACAGGGGGCAATGAGCAGTTCTTC; CDR3: CASSIYPTGGNEQFF
J: TRBJ2-3; D: -; V: TRBV5-1; size: -; DNA: TGCGCCAGCAGCCCCGGGGTCACATCAGATACGCAGTATTTT; CDR3: CASSPGVTSDTQYF
J: TRBJ2-1; D: TRBD1; V: TRBV7-2; size: -; DNA: TGTGCCAGCAGCCCATACCGGGACAGACTGTACAATGAGCAGTTCTTC; CDR3: CASSPYRDRLYNEQFF
J: TRBJ2-1; D: -; V: TRBV19; size: many; DNA: TGTGCCAGTAGGAGGGTCTCCTACAATGAGCAGTTCTTC; CDR3: CASRRVSYNEQFF
J: TRBJ2-1; D: -; V: TRBV12-3/TRBV12-4; size: many; DNA: TGTGCCAGCAGTTTAAGGGGTGAGCAGTTCTTC; CDR3: CASSLRGEQFF
J: TRBJ1-4; D: -; V: TRBV5-1; size: -; DNA: TGCGCCAGCAGACAGGGTTCTAAGGAAAAACTGTTTTTT; CDR3: CASRQGSKEKLFF
J: TRBJ2-7; D: TRBD2; V: TRBV2; size: many; DNA: TGTGCCAGCAGCACCCCAGGACTAGCGAGGAGCTACGAGCAGTACTTC; CDR3: CASSTPGLARSYEQYF
J: TRBJ2-3; D: -; V: TRBV5-5; size: -; DNA: TGTGCCAGCAGCCCTCCCTCTTTCGGAGATACGCAGTATTTT; CDR3: CASSPPSFGDTQYF
J: TRBJ2-5; D: -; V: TRBV5-1; size: -; DNA: TGCGCCAGCAGCTCGCCCGGGACCCAGTACTTC; CDR3: CASSSPGTQYF
J: TRBJ2-5; D: TRBD2; V: TRBV5-6; size: -; DNA: TGTGCCAGCAGCTTTTATCGACTAGCGGGAGGAGAGACCCAGTACTTC; CDR3: CASSFYRLAGGETQYF
J: TRBJ2-7; D: -; V: TRBV20-1; size: -; DNA: TGCAGTGCCGAGCGGTCTCGGAGCTACGAGCAGTACTTC; CDR3: CSAERSRSYEQYF
J: TRBJ2-4; D: -; V: TRBV29-1; size: -; DNA: TGCAGCGTTGTGGAGGGAAAAAATATTCAGTACTTC; CDR3: CSVVEGKNIQYF
J: TRBJ2-1; D: TRBD2; V: TRBV7-6; size: -; DNA: TGTGCCAGCAGCTTACTCCCACTAGCGGGAGGGCTGAATGAGCAGTTCTTC; CDR3: CASSLLPLAGGLNEQFF
J: TRBJ2-7; D: TRBD2; V: TRBV7-2; size: many; DNA: TGTGCCAGCAGCTTAGCGTCTACTAGCGCCTTAAGAGTCTACGAGCAGTACTTC; CDR3: CASSLASTSALRVYEQYF
J: TRBJ1-1; D: -; V: TRBV5-5; size: -; DNA: TGTGCCAGCAGCACCCCGGGACTCCGAGGGATGAACACTGAAGCTTTCTTT; CDR3: CASSTPGLRGMNTEAFF
J: TRBJ2-3; D: TRBD1; V: TRBV15; size: -; DNA: TGTGCCACCAGCAGAGAGAGGGACAGGGACGCCACAGATACGCAGTATTTT; CDR3: CATSRERDRDATDTQYF
J: TRBJ2-2; D: TRBD1; V: TRBV20-1; size: many; DNA: TGCAGTGCTAGAGATCGGTACAGGGGGCGACTAAACACCGGGGAGCTGTTTTTT; CDR3: CSARDRYRGRLNTGELFF
J: TRBJ2-7; D: TRBD1; V: TRBV6-1; size: -; DNA: TGTGCCAGCACCGGACAGGGTGGCGAGCAGTACTTC; CDR3: CASTGQGGEQYF
J: TRBJ2-3; D: TRBD1; V: TRBV7-9; size: -; DNA: TGTGCCAGCAGCCAGGGACAGATTGCTAGCACAGATACGCAGTATTTT; CDR3: CASSQGQIASTDTQYF
J: TRBJ1-1; D: -; V: TRBV7-2; size: -; DNA: TGTGCCAGCAGCTTATATGGCAGGCAGAACACTGAAGCTTTCTTT; CDR3: CASSLYGRQNTEAFF
J: TRBJ2-1; D: -; V: TRBV3-1; size: -; DNA: TGTGCCAGCAGCCAGCCTGGTTCCTACAATGAGCAGTTCTTC; CDR3: CASSQPGSYNEQFF
J: TRBJ2-1; D: -; V: TRBV9; size: -; DNA: TGTGCCAGCAGCGCCAGCCGGGGTTACAATGAGCAGTTCTTC; CDR3: CASSASRGYNEQFF
J: TRBJ2-7; D: -; V: TRBV5-6; size: few; DNA: TGTGCCAGCAGCCCTTCAGAGTGGGCCCCCTACGAGCAGTACTTC; CDR3: CASSPSEWAPYEQYF
J: TRBJ1-2; D: TRBD1; V: TRBV18; size: once; DNA: TGTGCCAGCTCACCACCCCAGGGACAGGGCTATGGCTACACCTTC; CDR3: CASSPPQGQGYGYTF
J: TRBJ2-1; D: TRBD2; V: TRBV14; size: -; DNA: TGTGCCAGCAGCTTCCTAGCGGAGATCTCCTACAATGAGCAGTTCTTC; CDR3: CASSFLAEISYNEQFF